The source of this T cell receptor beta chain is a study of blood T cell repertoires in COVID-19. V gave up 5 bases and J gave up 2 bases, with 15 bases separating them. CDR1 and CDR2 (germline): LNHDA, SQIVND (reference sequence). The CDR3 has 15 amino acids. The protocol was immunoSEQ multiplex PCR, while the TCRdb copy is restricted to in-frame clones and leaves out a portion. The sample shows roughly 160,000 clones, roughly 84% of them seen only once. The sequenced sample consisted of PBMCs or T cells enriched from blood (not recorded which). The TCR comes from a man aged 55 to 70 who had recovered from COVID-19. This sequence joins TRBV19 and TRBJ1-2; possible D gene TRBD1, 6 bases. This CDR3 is CASSVPSDRNYGYTF. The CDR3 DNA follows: TGTGCCAGTAGTGTCCCTTCGGACAGAAACTATGGCTACACCTTC.